Each of the 23 T cell receptor beta chains below was sequenced from the same sample in a study of early T cells in non-severe SARS-CoV-2 infection. From the 5' RACE reads, TCRdb called clonotypes with MiXCR, one entry per CDR3 protein. Of around 19,000 distinct CDR3 sequences in the sample, about 4.4% were seen once. The sample comprised whole blood. Every receptor here comes from an adult who was a healthcare worker with PCR-confirmed SARS-CoV-2 infection or an uninfected control (not recorded which).

This rearrangement joins TRBV29-1 to TRBJ2-5; D is uncertain. The germline CDR1 and CDR2 sequences are SQVTM and ANQGSEA. The CDR3 totals 12 residues. V lost 6 bases to trimming and J lost 3 bases, with 11 bases between them. The CDR3 spells CSVRSSKETQYF. The CDR3 bases are TGCAGCGTCCGGAGCTCAAAAGAGACCCAGTACTTC.

This clonotype is large (0.1 to 1%) by share. This chain uses TRBV6-5 with TRBJ1-4; a weak D match, TRBD1 (6 bases). CDR3 length equals 17 residues. Germline V gene sequence: CDR1 MNHEY, CDR2 SVGAGI. The germline V and J ends were trimmed by 5 bases and 7 bases, with 23 bases remaining between them. The DNA for the CDR3 is TGTGCCAGCAGTCAGGGGACGTCGGGGCTTTACGGTGAAAAACTGTTTTTT. This codes for CASSQGTSGLYGEKLFF.

The chain employs TRBV6-6 and TRBJ1-6; tentative D call: TRBD1 (5 bases). There are 14 residues in the CDR3. V lost 6 bases and J 7 bases, leaving 13 bases between the germline ends. Germline values: CDR1 MNHNY, CDR2 SVGAGI (reference sequence). The CDR3 region is CASRLGTGNSPLHF. The CDR3 region has the DNA TGTGCCAGCAGACTCGGGACGGGAAATTCACCCCTCCACTTT.

This clonotype was observed at least ten times. This rearrangement joins TRBV7-9 to TRBJ2-3; D gene ambiguous. The CDR3 length is 13 residues. V lost 2 bases, J lost 6 bases, and 9 bases lay in between. The V gene's germline CDR1 is SEHNR and CDR2 FQNEAQ (reference sequence). The DNA of the CDR3 is TGTGCCAGCAGCTTACGCTCTGTGGATACGCAGTATTTT. Amino acids: CASSLRSVDTQYF.

The table lists this clonotype with many counts. The V gene is TRBV20-1, the J gene TRBJ1-6; no definite D call. Trimming pared 3 bases from V and 0 bases from J, leaving 15 bases between. The CDR3 has 17 amino acids. CDR1 and CDR2 from the germline V gene are DFQATT and SNEGSKA (reference sequence). The DNA for the CDR3 is TGCAGTGCTAGGAAGGACTCCATGAGCTCCTATAATTCACCCCTCCACTTT. It yields the protein CSARKDSMSSYNSPLHF.

There are many counts of this clonotype. This sequence joins TRBV4-1 and TRBJ2-7; unclear D gene. From germline, CDR1 is MGHRA and CDR2 YSYEKL. The CDR3 loop spans 13 amino acids. V was pared by 4 bases and J by 3 bases, with 10 bases between. CDR3 in DNA: TGCGCCAGCAGCCCTGCATGGGGCTACGAGCAGTACTTC. Its protein product is CASSPAWGYEQYF.

This clonotype was picked up many times. CDR3: CASSVDSSGANVLTF. The CDR3 DNA reads as TGTGCCAGCAGCGTAGACAGCTCTGGGGCCAACGTCCTGACTTTC. The chain carries TRBV9 and TRBJ2-6; D unresolved. CDR1 SGDLS and CDR2 YYNGEE come from the germline V gene. V was pared by 0 bases and J by 0 bases, with 4 bases between. The CDR3 runs to 15 residues.

This clonotype is medium-sized in the sample. The chain couples TRBV14 to TRBJ2-7; D is unresolved. Trimming removed 7 bases at V and 6 bases at J, with 16 bases between. Looked up from germline, CDR1 is SGHDN and CDR2 is FVKESK. The CDR3 extends over 13 amino acids. CDR3 residues: CASNPFSGSEQYF. The CDR3 bases are TGTGCCAGCAACCCTTTTTCCGGTTCCGAGCAGTACTTC.

This clonotype came up many times. CDR3: CASSLLQGAFTEAFF. In DNA form, the CDR3 reads TGTGCCAGCAGCCTCCTACAGGGGGCGTTTACTGAAGCTTTCTTT. The chain is built from TRBV7-9 and TRBJ1-1, with 9 positions matching TRBD1. CDR3 size: 15 residues. Trimming cost V 5 bases and J 5 bases; bases outside gene matches: 9. Germline lookup yields CDR1 SEHNR and CDR2 FQNEAQ (reference sequence).

This clonotype was observed many times. The rearrangement uses TRBV20-1 and TRBJ2-7; D remains unclear. The CDR3 totals 13 residues. Trimming took 3 bases from V and 2 from J, leaving 11 bases between them. Germline loops: CDR1 DFQATT, CDR2 SNEGSKA (reference sequence). The CDR3 bases are TGCAGTGCTAGTGGGATGGGAACCTACGAGCAGTACTTC. Translating it yields CSASGMGTYEQYF.

In its sample, this clonotype was seen many times. The chain links TRBV5-5 to TRBJ2-5, with 7 bases lining up with TRBD1. CDR1 is SGHKS, CDR2 YYEKEE, per germline (reference sequence). V gave up 4 bases and J gave up 1 base; unmatched junction bases: 4. This CDR3 is 14 amino acids long. CDR3 amino acids: CASSRGTVQETQYF. DNA of the CDR3: TGTGCCAGCAGCCGAGGGACAGTCCAAGAGACCCAGTACTTC.

This clonotype was counted at least ten times. The gene calls are TRBV6-5 and TRBJ1-3; D remains unclear. CDR1 is MNHEY and CDR2 is SVGAGI in the germline V gene. V shed 4 bases and J shed 4 bases, with 17 bases lying between them. The CDR3 has 16 residues. CDR3 bases: TGTGCCAGCAGTTCTAGACTCCTAATAGCGGGAAACACCATATATTTT. Amino acid sequence: CASSSRLLIAGNTIYF.

Ten or more counts support this clonotype. The chain is built from TRBV6-4 and TRBJ2-1; 11 nucleotides agree with TRBD2. The CDR3 runs 16 residues. From germline, CDR1 is MRHNA and CDR2 SNTAGT. Trimming at V came to 3 bases and at J to 9 bases, leaving 10 bases not matched to a gene. CDR3 bases: TGTGCCAGCAGTGAGAGTGAAACTAGCGGGAGTGCTGAGCAGTTCTTC. Translation gives CASSESETSGSAEQFF.

This clonotype was counted at least ten times. V is TRBV4-1 and J is TRBJ1-2; D gene unclear. Trimming pared 4 bases from V and 4 bases from J, leaving 19 bases between. The germline V gene encodes CDR1 MGHRA and CDR2 YSYEKL. The CDR3 loop spans 16 amino acids. The CDR3: CASSPLGLKWPYGYTF. As DNA, the CDR3 is TGCGCCAGCAGCCCCCTCGGACTCAAATGGCCCTATGGCTACACCTTC.

V usage is TRBV5-1 and J usage is TRBJ2-7, with D perhaps TRBD1 (5 bases). The ends were cut back, 4 bases at V and 0 bases at J, with 17 bases in the middle. The length of the CDR3 is 16 residues. Germline values: CDR1 SGHRS, CDR2 YFSETQ. CDR3 coding DNA: TGCGCCAGCAGCCTGACCACAGGCCTAATCTCCTACGAGCAGTACTTC. It encodes CASSLTTGLISYEQYF.

This clonotype was recorded many times. The J gene is TRBJ2-5, the V gene TRBV6-5, with 9 bases that match TRBD1. Germline values: CDR1 MNHEY, CDR2 SVGAGI. Germline trimming cut 2 bases from V and 1 base from J; bases unmatched to any gene: 5. The CDR3 loop spans 16 amino acids. CDR3 loop: CASSYTGTGTQETQYF. CDR3 nucleotide sequence: TGTGCCAGCAGTTACACCGGGACAGGGACCCAAGAGACCCAGTACTTC.

Many counts were recorded for this clonotype. The chain recombines TRBV5-4 with TRBJ1-2; the D gene is possibly TRBD1 (5 bases). Per germline, CDR1 SGHNT and CDR2 YYREEE (reference sequence). The CDR3 sequence is 14 residues long. Trimming cost V 0 bases and J 1 base, with 7 bases left between them. The chain's CDR3 is CASSLGQLNYGYTF. CDR3 DNA: TGTGCCAGCAGCTTGGGACAGCTTAACTATGGCTACACCTTC.

This clonotype was detected ten times or more. The rearrangement uses TRBV20-1 and TRBJ2-3, with 15 nucleotides matching TRBD2. V dropped 5 bases and J dropped 4; count of bases not matched to a gene: 4. The CDR3 is made up of 15 amino acids. CDR1 and CDR2 (germline): DFQATT, SNEGSKA (reference sequence). The CDR3 nucleotides are TGCAGTGCTCCCGGACTAGCGGGAGGGCCAGATACGCAGTATTTT. The encoded protein is CSAPGLAGGPDTQYF.

In this sample, this clonotype is medium-sized (0.01 to 0.1%). This chain links TRBV7-2 with TRBJ2-7; 9 positions match TRBD2. The CDR3 consists of 16 residues. V lost 5 bases and J lost 4; bases outside the gene matches: 12. In germline, CDR1 is SGHTA, CDR2 FQGNSA. This CDR3 is CASSLKASGTIYEQYF. The CDR3 DNA is TGTGCCAGCAGCCTAAAGGCTAGCGGGACTATATACGAGCAGTACTTC.

At least ten counts were recorded for this clonotype. The chain joins TRBV7-2 to TRBJ1-1, with TRBD1 matching 8 bases. The V gene's germline CDR1 is SGHTA and CDR2 FQGNSA. This CDR3 is 12 amino acids long. V trimming: 4 bases; J trimming: 10 bases; junction bases outside the gene matches: 5. The CDR3 nucleotides are TGTGCCAGCAGCTCCCGGACAGGGCCAGCTTTCTTT. As protein: CASSSRTGPAFF.

This clonotype was detected ten times or more. The rearrangement uses TRBV5-6 and TRBJ1-6, with D possibly being TRBD1 (5 bases). The V and J ends lost 6 bases and 7 bases respectively, with 11 bases between them. The CDR3 extends over 13 amino acids. Germline assignment: CDR1 SGHDT and CDR2 YYEEEE. The CDR3 coding sequence is TGTGCCAGCAACCAGGGATCCAATTCACCCCTCCACTTT. This translates into CASNQGSNSPLHF.

This clonotype was detected many times. This sequence joins TRBV7-2 and TRBJ1-1, with D perhaps TRBD1 (5 bases). V was trimmed by 1 base and J by 6 bases, leaving 9 bases between them. Germline CDR1 reads SGHTA; CDR2 reads FQGNSA. This CDR3 region has 13 residues. In DNA, the CDR3 is TGTGCCAGCAGCTTAGGGGCAGGGTCTGAAGCTTTCTTT. Translating gives CASSLGAGSEAFF.

This clonotype was recorded many times. The rearrangement joins TRBV6-5 to TRBJ1-5, with no clear D. The CDR3 has 13 amino acids. CDR1 and CDR2 (germline): MNHEY, SVGAGI. Between the trimmed V and J ends, which lost 0 bases and 7 bases, there was a span of 7 bases. The CDR3 loop is CASSYSSEQPQHF. The CDR3 DNA reads TGTGCCAGCAGTTACTCGAGTGAACAGCCCCAGCATTTT.